These 5 T cell receptor beta chains were all obtained from the same sample, sequenced in a study of lymphopenia after photon versus proton radiotherapy. The protocol was immunoSEQ multiplex PCR, while the TCRdb copy is restricted to in-frame clones and leaves out a portion. In the table there are about 30,000 clones, nearly 95% of which are singletons. This specimen consisted of peripheral blood, obtained from a patient treated with photon-based radiotherapy. The receptors were gathered from a woman between 45 and 65 years old with cholangiocarcinoma.

This chain connects TRBV2 to TRBJ1-2, with 9 positions matching TRBD1. J gave up 4 bases and V 4 bases, and 7 bases lay outside the gene matches. Per germline, CDR1 SNHLY and CDR2 FYNNEI. The CDR3 is 15 amino acids. The CDR3 DNA reads as TGTGCCAGCAGTGTCAACAGGGGGCTCTCCTATGGCTACACCTTC. Protein: CASSVNRGLSYGYTF.

J is TRBJ2-1 and V is TRBV7-2; no definite D call. Germline V gene data show CDR1 as SGHTA and CDR2 as FQGNSA. Trimming took 3 bases from V and 3 from J, leaving 3 bases between them. The CDR3 has 12 amino acids. The CDR3 nucleotides read TGTGCCAGCAGCTTCGACTACAATGAGCAGTTCTTC. Translating gives CASSFDYNEQFF.

The rearrangement uses TRBV7-2 and TRBJ1-1; a weak D match, TRBD1 (5 bases). Germline CDR1 SGHTA, CDR2 FQGNSA. CDR3 length: 14 amino acids. Trimming stripped 2 bases from V and 12 bases from J, with 19 bases between. Written as DNA, the CDR3 is TGTGCCAGCAGCTTATTTCTGGGGCCCCCCGGAACTTTCTTT. Protein: CASSLFLGPPGTFF.

V gene TRBV28 combines with J gene TRBJ1-1, with 8 bases lining up with TRBD1. This CDR3 spans 18 amino acids. V was clipped by 6 bases and J by 0 bases; unmatched bases: 15. Germline V gene lookup returns CDR1 MDHEN and CDR2 SYDVKM. CDR3 sequence: CASRADRGRWAMNTEAFF. The DNA for the CDR3 is TGTGCCAGCAGGGCTGACAGGGGACGGTGGGCTATGAACACTGAAGCTTTCTTT. The whole variable domain, remainder taken from reference TRBV28 and TRBJ1-1, is DVKVTQSSRYLVKRTGEKVFLECVQDMDHENMFWYRQDPGLGLRLIYFSYDVKMKEKGDIPEGYSVSREKKERFSLILESASTNQTSMYLCASRADRGRWAMNTEAFFGQGTRLTVV.

This chain links TRBV19 with TRBJ2-1, with D possibly TRBD2 on 5 matching bases. The V end lost 5 bases, the J end lost 3 bases, and 11 bases lay between the germline ends. The CDR3 is 14 amino acids. From germline, CDR1 is LNHDA and CDR2 SQIVND (reference sequence). The CDR3 DNA is TGTGCCAGTAGTCGAGGGTTAAACTACAATGAGCAGTTCTTC. This sequence encodes CASSRGLNYNEQFF.